The source of this T cell receptor beta chain is a study of tumor T cells in aggressive B-cell lymphoma. The V and J ends lost 0 bases and 4 bases respectively, with 12 bases between them. Germline V lookup: CDR1 MGHRA, CDR2 YSYEKL. The CDR3 runs 15 residues. The assay was immunoSEQ multiplex PCR, and TCRdb's table has in-frame clones only and misses some. The sample shows roughly 11,000 clones, approximately 91% of them seen only once. The V call is TRBV4-1, the J call TRBJ1-2; a weak D match, TRBD1 (6 bases). This TCR derives from an adult with diffuse large B cell lymphoma. The material sequenced was tumor tissue. DNA of the CDR3: TGCGCCAGCAGCCAAGATCTGTTACAGGGCTATGGCTACACCTTC. It specifies CASSQDLLQGYGYTF.